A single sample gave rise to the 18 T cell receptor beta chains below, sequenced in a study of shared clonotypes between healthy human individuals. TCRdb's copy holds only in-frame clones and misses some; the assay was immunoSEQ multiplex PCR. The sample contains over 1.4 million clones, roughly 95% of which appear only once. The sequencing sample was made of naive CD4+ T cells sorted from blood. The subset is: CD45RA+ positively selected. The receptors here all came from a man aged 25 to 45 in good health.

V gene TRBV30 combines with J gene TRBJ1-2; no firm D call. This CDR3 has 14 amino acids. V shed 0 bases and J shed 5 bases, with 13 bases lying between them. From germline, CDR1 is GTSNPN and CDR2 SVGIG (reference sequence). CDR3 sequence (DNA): TGTGCCTGGAGTGTACTGGGGTCATGGTATGGCTACACCTTC. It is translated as CAWSVLGSWYGYTF.

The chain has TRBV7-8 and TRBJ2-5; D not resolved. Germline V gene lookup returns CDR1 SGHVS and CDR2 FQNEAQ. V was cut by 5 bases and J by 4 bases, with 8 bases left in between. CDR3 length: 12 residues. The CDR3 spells CASSHISETQYF. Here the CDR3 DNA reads TGTGCCAGCAGCCATATTTCAGAGACCCAGTACTTC.

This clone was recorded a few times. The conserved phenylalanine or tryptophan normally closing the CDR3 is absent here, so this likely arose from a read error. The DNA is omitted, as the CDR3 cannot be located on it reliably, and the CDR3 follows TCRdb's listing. CDR3 residues: CASRDVGSSS. This chain connects TRBV6-4 to TRBJ1-1. Germline CDR1 and CDR2: MRHNA and SNTAGT. Counting both end residues, the CDR3 totals 10 amino acids.

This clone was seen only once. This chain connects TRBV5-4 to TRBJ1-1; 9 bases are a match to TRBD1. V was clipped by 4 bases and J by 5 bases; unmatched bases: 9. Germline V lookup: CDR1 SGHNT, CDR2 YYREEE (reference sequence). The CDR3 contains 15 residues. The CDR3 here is CASSPGTGYLTEAFF. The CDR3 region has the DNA TGTGCCAGCAGCCCCGGGACAGGGTACTTGACTGAAGCTTTCTTT.

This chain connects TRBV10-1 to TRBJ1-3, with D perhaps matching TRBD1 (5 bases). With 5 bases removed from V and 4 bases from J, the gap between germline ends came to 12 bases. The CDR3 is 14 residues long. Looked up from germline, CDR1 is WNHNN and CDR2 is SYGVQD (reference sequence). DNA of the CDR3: TGCGCCAGCAGTCCGACAGTCTCGGGAAACACCATATATTTT. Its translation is CASSPTVSGNTIYF.

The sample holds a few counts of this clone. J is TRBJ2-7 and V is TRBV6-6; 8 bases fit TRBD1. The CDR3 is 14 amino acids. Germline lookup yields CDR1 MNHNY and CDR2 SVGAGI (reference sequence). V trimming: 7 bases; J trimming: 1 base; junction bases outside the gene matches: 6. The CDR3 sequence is CASNIQGVSYEQYF. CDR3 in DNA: TGTGCCAGCAATATACAGGGGGTTTCCTACGAGCAGTACTTC.

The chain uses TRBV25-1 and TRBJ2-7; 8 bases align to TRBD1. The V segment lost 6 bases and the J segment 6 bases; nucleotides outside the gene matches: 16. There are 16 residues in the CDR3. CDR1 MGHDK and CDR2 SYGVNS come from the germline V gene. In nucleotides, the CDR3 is TGTGCCAGCAGCGCGCTTTCAGGGGGCAAATATGGCGAGCAGTACTTC. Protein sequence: CASSALSGGKYGEQYF.

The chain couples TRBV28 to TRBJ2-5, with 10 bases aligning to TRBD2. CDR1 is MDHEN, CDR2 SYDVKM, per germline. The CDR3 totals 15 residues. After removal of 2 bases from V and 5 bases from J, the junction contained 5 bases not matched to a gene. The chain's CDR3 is CASSLGTSVSETQYF. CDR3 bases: TGTGCCAGCAGTTTAGGGACTAGCGTCTCGGAGACCCAGTACTTC. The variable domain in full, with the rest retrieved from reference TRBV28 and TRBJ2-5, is DVKVTQSSRYLVKRTGEKVFLECVQDMDHENMFWYRQDPGLGLRLIYFSYDVKMKEKGDIPEGYSVSREKKERFSLILESASTNQTSMYLCASSLGTSVSETQYFGPGTRLLVL.

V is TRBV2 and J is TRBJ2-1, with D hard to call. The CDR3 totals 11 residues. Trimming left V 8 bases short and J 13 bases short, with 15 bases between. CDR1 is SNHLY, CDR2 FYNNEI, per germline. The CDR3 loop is CASLDSYIQFF. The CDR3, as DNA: TGTGCCAGCTTGGATTCGTACATTCAGTTCTTC. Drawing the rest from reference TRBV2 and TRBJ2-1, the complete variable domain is EPEVTQTPSHQVTQMGQEVILRCVPISNHLYFYWYRQILGQKVEFLVSFYNNEISEKSEIFDDQFSVERPDGSNFTLKIRSTKLEDSAMYFCASLDSYIQFFGPGTRLTVL.

The CDR3 loop reads CASSYFGVGNTEAFF. The CDR3 DNA is TGTGCCAGCAGTTACTTTGGAGTCGGAAACACTGAAGCTTTCTTT. The chain has TRBV6-5 and TRBJ1-1; D is unresolved. Deletions cut 1 base from V and 2 bases from J, with 11 bases between. The CDR3 is made up of 15 amino acids. Germline values: CDR1 MNHEY, CDR2 SVGAGI.

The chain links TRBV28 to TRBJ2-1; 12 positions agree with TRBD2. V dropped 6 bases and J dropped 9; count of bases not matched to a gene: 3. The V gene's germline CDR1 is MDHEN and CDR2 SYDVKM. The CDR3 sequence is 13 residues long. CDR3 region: CASRTSGRVEQFF. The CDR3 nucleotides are TGTGCCAGCAGGACTAGCGGGAGAGTTGAGCAGTTCTTC.

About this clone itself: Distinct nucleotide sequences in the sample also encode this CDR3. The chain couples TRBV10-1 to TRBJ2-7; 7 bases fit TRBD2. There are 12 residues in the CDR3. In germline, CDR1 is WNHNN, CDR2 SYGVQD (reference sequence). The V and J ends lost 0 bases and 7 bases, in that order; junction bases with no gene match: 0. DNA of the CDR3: TGCGCCAGCAGTGAGTCCGGGGGGGAGCAGTACTTC. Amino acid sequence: CASSESGGEQYF.

CDR3 sequence (DNA): TGTGCCATACGCCGGGTCGATTACGCCGGGGAGCTGTTTTTT. Its translation is CAIRRVDYAGELFF. The chain couples TRBV10-3 to TRBJ2-2, with D unclear. CDR3 length: 14 amino acids. Germline V lookup: CDR1 ENHRY, CDR2 SYGVKD. With 9 bases removed from V and 6 bases from J, the gap between germline ends came to 17 bases.

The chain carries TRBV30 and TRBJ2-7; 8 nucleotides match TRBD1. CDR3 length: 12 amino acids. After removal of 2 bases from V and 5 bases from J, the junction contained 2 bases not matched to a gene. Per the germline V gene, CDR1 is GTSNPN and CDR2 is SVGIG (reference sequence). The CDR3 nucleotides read TGTGCCTGGAGTCCAGGGGGCGACGAGCAGTACTTC. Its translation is CAWSPGGDEQYF.

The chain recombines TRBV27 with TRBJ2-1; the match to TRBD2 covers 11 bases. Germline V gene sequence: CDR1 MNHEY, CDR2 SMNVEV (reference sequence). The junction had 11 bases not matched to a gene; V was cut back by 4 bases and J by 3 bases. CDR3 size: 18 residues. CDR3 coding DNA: TGTGCCAGCAGTTCCGCTCTAGCGGGAGGTGATCTCTACAATGAGCAGTTCTTC. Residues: CASSSALAGGDLYNEQFF.

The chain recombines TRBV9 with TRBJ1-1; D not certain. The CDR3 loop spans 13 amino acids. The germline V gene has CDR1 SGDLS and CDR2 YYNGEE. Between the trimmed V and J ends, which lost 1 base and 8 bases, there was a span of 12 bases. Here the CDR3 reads CASSVRNSGEAFF. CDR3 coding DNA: TGTGCCAGCAGCGTACGAAACAGCGGCGAAGCTTTCTTT.

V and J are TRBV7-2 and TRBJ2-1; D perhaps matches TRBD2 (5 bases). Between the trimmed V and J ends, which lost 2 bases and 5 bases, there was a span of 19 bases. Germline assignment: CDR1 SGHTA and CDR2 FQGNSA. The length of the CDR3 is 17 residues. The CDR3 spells CASSLLPPSLTHNEQFF. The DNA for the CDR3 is TGTGCCAGCAGCTTACTGCCCCCTAGCCTGACCCACAATGAGCAGTTCTTC.

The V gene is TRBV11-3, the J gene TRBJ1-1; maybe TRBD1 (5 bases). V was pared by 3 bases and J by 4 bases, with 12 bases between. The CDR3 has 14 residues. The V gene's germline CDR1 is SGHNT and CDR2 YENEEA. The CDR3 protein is CASSFGGGITEAFF. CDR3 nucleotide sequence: TGTGCCAGCAGCTTCGGGGGTGGTATCACTGAAGCTTTCTTT.